The 21 T cell receptor beta chains below all came from one sample that was sequenced in a study of T cells after posttransplantation cyclophosphamide listed by TCRdb under 2016. Receptors were amplified or captured by the immunoSEQ multiplex PCR assay. TCRdb carries this immuneACCESS record with in-frame sequences only. Its versions omit some clonotypes, under half of them owing to an unresolved V gene in the studies checked, with the rest unexplained. The sample includes some 20,000 clones, with 75% to 90% observed a single time. Approximately 7.3% of the sample is in the top ten clones. This specimen's treatment or condition label, per the study, means: high-dose cyclophosphamide on days +3 and +4 as single-agent GVHD prophylaxis. Busulfan and fludarabine conditioning, a related or unrelated marrow graft, and cyclophosphamide on days +3 and +4 were given to PTCy patients. Specimen: PBMCs, collected after allogeneic stem cell transplant with posttransplant cyclophosphamide. The receptors originated from a female patient in her 40s who received an allogeneic stem cell transplant from a related donor, was CMV-positive, and had no GVHD. Some T cells may have been brought in with the graft after a transplant.

The genes are TRBV10-3 and TRBJ1-3; D is undetermined. The CDR3 extends over 13 amino acids. Trimming took 6 bases from V and 0 from J, leaving 6 bases between them. Germline V gene sequence: CDR1 ENHRY, CDR2 SYGVKD. CDR3 sequence (DNA): TGTGCCATCAGGAGAGACTCTGGAAACACCATATATTTT. It yields the protein CAIRRDSGNTIYF.

The gene calls are TRBV5-8 and TRBJ2-4; TRBD2 matches 11 bases. The trim removed 3 bases at V and 2 bases at J, leaving 16 bases unmatched. The CDR3 is 20 amino acids. Germline CDR1 is SGHTS and CDR2 is YDEGEE. The CDR3 protein is CASSYRVLASGRKTKNIQYF. The CDR3 bases are TGTGCCAGCAGCTACCGGGTACTGGCTAGCGGGAGGAAAACCAAAAACATTCAGTACTTC.

The V gene is TRBV10-3, the J gene TRBJ2-1; no clear D. The CDR3 has 12 amino acids. The V end was cut by 2 bases, the J end by 10 bases, with 9 bases between. Germline V gene data show CDR1 as ENHRY and CDR2 as SYGVKD. The CDR3 bases are TGTGCCATCAGTGAGAGTGGCCGAGAGCAGTTCTTC. Its protein product is CAISESGREQFF.

The chain links TRBV27 to TRBJ2-1, with D uncertain. Looked up from germline, CDR1 is MNHEY and CDR2 is SMNVEV (reference sequence). This CDR3 has 14 residues. Trimming stripped 3 bases from V and 0 bases from J, with 6 bases between. The DNA of the CDR3 is TGTGCCAGCAGTTTCGGCGGCTCCTACAATGAGCAGTTCTTC. It yields the protein CASSFGGSYNEQFF.

CDR3 nucleotides: TGTGCCGGGCGGAGAAGCGGGATATACGAGCAGTACTTC. Amino acid sequence: CAGRRSGIYEQYF. The V gene is TRBV30, the J gene TRBJ2-7; 7 nucleotides align to TRBD2. The CDR3 contains 13 residues. Per the germline V gene, CDR1 is GTSNPN and CDR2 is SVGIG (reference sequence). J was trimmed by 4 bases and V by 8 bases; bases with no gene match: 11.

The V call is TRBV5-4, the J call TRBJ2-7, with no clear D. Germline V CDR1 and CDR2: SGHNT, YYREEE (reference sequence). The CDR3 has 12 amino acids. The V gene lost 0 bases and the J gene lost 7 bases, with 8 bases spanning the gap. The CDR3 sequence is CASSLDSWEQYF. The CDR3 coding sequence is TGTGCCAGCAGCTTGGATAGTTGGGAGCAGTACTTC.

CDR3 in amino acids: CASSYERLAGPNEQFF. The CDR3 nucleotides read TGTGCCAGCAGTTACGAACGGCTAGCGGGACCAAATGAGCAGTTCTTC. This sequence joins TRBV6-5 and TRBJ2-1; TRBD2 agrees at 9 bases. This CDR3 is built from 16 residues. Germline assignment: CDR1 MNHEY and CDR2 SVGAGI. The V and J ends lost 2 bases and 7 bases, in that order; junction bases with no gene match: 9.

The chain joins TRBV18 to TRBJ2-7, with TRBD2 as a possible D gene (5 bases). The V end lost 2 bases, the J end lost 7 bases, and 12 bases lay between the germline ends. Germline lookup yields CDR1 KGHSH and CDR2 LQKENI. This CDR3 has 13 amino acids. The DNA of the CDR3 is TGTGCCAGCTCACCAGGCTCCTCGGGGGAGCAGTACTTC. Translating it yields CASSPGSSGEQYF.

In nucleotides, the CDR3 is TGTGCCAACCAAGCGGGATACACCGGGGAGCTGTTTTTT. Translation: CANQAGYTGELFF. The rearrangement links TRBV7-9 to TRBJ2-2, with 7 bases fitting TRBD2. V lost 10 bases, J lost 3 bases, and 5 bases stayed unmatched. CDR1 is SEHNR and CDR2 is FQNEAQ in the germline V gene (reference sequence). The CDR3 covers 13 residues.

The chain carries TRBV6-6 and TRBJ2-3, with 11 nucleotides matching TRBD2. The CDR3 totals 16 residues. The germline CDR1 and CDR2 sequences are MNHNY and SVGAGI (reference sequence). V lost 0 bases, J lost 4 bases, and 3 bases stayed unmatched. The CDR3 nucleotides read TGTGCCAGCAGTTACTCTAGCGGGAGGGCCCCAGATACGCAGTATTTT. The encoded protein is CASSYSSGRAPDTQYF.

V is TRBV2 and J is TRBJ1-2, with TRBD1 matching over 7 bases. In germline, CDR1 is SNHLY, CDR2 FYNNEI. This CDR3 has 12 amino acids. V shed 10 bases and J 2 bases; nucleotides not matched to a gene: 4. The CDR3 here is CAINRGNYGYTF. As DNA, the CDR3 is TGTGCCATAAACAGGGGAAACTATGGCTACACCTTC.

The CDR3 coding sequence is TGCGCCAGCAGCCAAGACAGGGCGGGGGAGACCCAGTACTTC. The encoded protein is CASSQDRAGETQYF. The chain is built from TRBV4-3 and TRBJ2-5; perhaps TRBD2 as D (6 bases). V was pared by 0 bases and J by 5 bases, with 10 bases between. The CDR3 runs to 14 residues. Germline V gene sequence: CDR1 LGHNA, CDR2 YSLEER.

This chain connects TRBV7-2 to TRBJ1-2, with 9 bases matching TRBD1. The germline gives CDR1 SGHTA, CDR2 FQGNSA. V lost 5 bases to trimming and J lost 4 bases; unmatched junction nucleotides: 2. This CDR3 has 13 amino acids. Here the CDR3 reads CASSPGQGYGYTF. The CDR3 nucleotides are TGTGCCAGCAGCCCGGGACAGGGCTATGGCTACACCTTC.

V gene TRBV27 combines with J gene TRBJ2-5, with 10 bases identical to TRBD2. Unmatched junction bases numbered 16, after V lost 6 bases and J lost 3 bases. CDR1 is MNHEY, CDR2 SMNVEV, per germline (reference sequence). This CDR3 region has 18 residues. CDR3 region: CASSLTGALAGAKETQYF. The CDR3 DNA follows: TGTGCCAGCAGCCTGACTGGGGCGCTAGCGGGGGCTAAAGAGACCCAGTACTTC.

This clone showed up just once. V gene TRBV2 combines with J gene TRBJ1-1, with 7 bases matching TRBD1. Germline assignment: CDR1 SNHLY and CDR2 FYNNEI. CDR3 length equals 14 residues. The V and J ends lost 3 bases and 1 base, in that order; junction bases with no gene match: 2. CDR3 bases: TGTGCCAGCAGTGATCGGACAGGGAACACTGAAGCTTTCTTT. Its translation: CASSDRTGNTEAFF. Based on the CDR3 plus reference TRBV2 and TRBJ1-1, the full variable domain is EPEVTQTPSHQVTQMGQEVILRCVPISNHLYFYWYRQILGQKVEFLVSFYNNEISEKSEIFDDQFSVERPDGSNFTLKIRSTKLEDSAMYFCASSDRTGNTEAFFGQGTRLTVV.

V is TRBV27 and J is TRBJ2-7; D unresolved. V dropped 4 bases and J dropped 3 bases, with 22 bases sitting between them. Per germline, CDR1 MNHEY and CDR2 SMNVEV (reference sequence). The CDR3 consists of 17 residues. CDR3: CASSSRRSPTHLYEQYF. CDR3 nucleotide sequence: TGTGCCAGCAGTTCTCGGCGGTCCCCAACCCACCTCTACGAGCAGTACTTC.

The V call is TRBV2, the J call TRBJ2-7; D possibly corresponds to TRBD1 (6 bases). The V end was cut by 8 bases, the J end by 2 bases, with 10 bases between. Germline-derived CDR1 and CDR2 are SNHLY and FYNNEI. The CDR3 is 12 amino acids. DNA of the CDR3: TGTGCCAGCCGACAGGAACCCTACGAGCAGTACTTC. This encodes CASRQEPYEQYF.

The rearrangement uses TRBV5-1 and TRBJ2-5, with D possibly matching TRBD2 (7 bases). Germline V CDR1 and CDR2: SGHRS, YFSETQ. With 4 bases removed from V and 5 bases from J, the gap between germline ends came to 21 bases. This CDR3 spans 16 amino acids. CDR3 sequence: CASSPGTGRRGETQYF. The CDR3, as DNA: TGCGCCAGCAGCCCGGGAACCGGGAGGAGGGGGGAGACCCAGTACTTC.

The chain combines TRBV5-4 with TRBJ2-3; D may be TRBD2 (6 bases). Germline CDR1 reads SGHNT; CDR2 reads YYREEE (reference sequence). This CDR3 is built from 13 residues. Trimming removed 1 base at V and 10 bases at J, with 13 bases between. CDR3 residues: CASSLLGGAPQYF. The CDR3 nucleotides read TGTGCCAGCAGCTTGTTAGGCGGGGCTCCGCAGTATTTT.

V is TRBV19 and J is TRBJ2-7, with TRBD2 identical over 10 bases. The CDR3 consists of 14 residues. Germline values: CDR1 LNHDA, CDR2 SQIVND (reference sequence). J lost 0 bases, V lost 10 bases, and 6 bases had no gene match. The CDR3 DNA reads as TGTGCCACCGCTCGACTAGCGGGCTCCTACGAGCAGTACTTC. Its translation is CATARLAGSYEQYF.

This rearrangement joins TRBV5-1 to TRBJ2-3; weak D call: TRBD2 (6 bases). V was shortened by 2 bases and J by 2 bases, with 12 bases between the two germline ends. CDR3 size: 15 residues. The germline gives CDR1 SGHRS, CDR2 YFSETQ. The CDR3 reads CASSFSRGLTDTQYF. CDR3 nucleotide sequence: TGCGCCAGCAGCTTTTCGCGGGGACTCACAGATACGCAGTATTTT.